Below are 32 T cell receptor beta chains sequenced from a single sample in a study of cytomegalovirus exposure and HLA in healthy donors. Primers for the PCR totalled 60 Vbeta and 13 Jbeta. Using immunoSEQ multiplex PCR, the repertoire was profiled, and TCRdb retains in-frame clones only, with some absent. The profile shows 150,000 to 200,000 clones, 77% of them singletons. Sequencing was performed on PBMCs. The receptors stem from a female donor in good health and CMV-seronegative.

The V gene is TRBV2, the J gene TRBJ2-3; TRBD2 agrees at 13 bases. Losses at the gene ends were 7 bases for V and 5 bases for J; bases not matched to a gene: 9. CDR1 and CDR2 from the germline V gene are SNHLY and FYNNEI. CDR3 length: 16 residues. CDR3 loop: CASTDWTSGSRDTQYF. DNA for the CDR3: TGTGCCAGCACCGACTGGACTAGCGGGAGTAGAGATACGCAGTATTTT.

This clone was detected only once. V and J are TRBV7-2 and TRBJ1-2; D remains ambiguous. Per the germline V gene, CDR1 is SGHTA and CDR2 is FQGNSA. V lost 7 bases to trimming and J lost 1 base, with 25 bases between them. CDR3 length: 18 amino acids. The CDR3 sequence is CASTLMFASAGLNYGYTF. CDR3 DNA: TGTGCCAGCACCCTTATGTTCGCGTCAGCAGGCCTTAACTATGGCTACACCTTC.

The chain combines TRBV9 with TRBJ1-6, with D tentatively TRBD1 (6 bases). The V and J ends lost 4 bases and 6 bases respectively, with 23 bases between them. The CDR3 loop spans 18 amino acids. In germline, CDR1 is SGDLS, CDR2 YYNGEE. The CDR3 loop is CASSLRQGGALGNSPLHF. CDR3 coding DNA: TGTGCCAGCAGCCTCCGACAAGGGGGGGCGTTAGGTAATTCACCCCTCCACTTT. The whole variable domain, filled in from reference TRBV9 and TRBJ1-6, reads DSGVTQTPKHLITATGQRVTLRCSPRSGDLSVYWYQQSLDQGLQFLIQYYNGEERAKGNILERFSAQQFPDLHSELNLSSLELGDSALYFCASSLRQGGALGNSPLHFGNGTRLTVT.

The rearrangement links TRBV14 to TRBJ1-2; D possibly corresponds to TRBD1 (6 bases). CDR1 and CDR2 from the germline V gene are SGHDN and FVKESK. The CDR3 length is 13 residues. The V gene lost 4 bases and the J gene lost 1 base, with 7 bases spanning the gap. In DNA form, the CDR3 reads TGTGCCAGCAGCCGGGACATTAACTATGGCTACACCTTC. Its translation: CASSRDINYGYTF.

The gene calls are TRBV30 and TRBJ2-1; D unclear. The germline gives CDR1 GTSNPN, CDR2 SVGIG (reference sequence). V was cut by 0 bases and J by 10 bases, with 13 bases left in between. The CDR3 is 13 residues long. The CDR3 nucleotides are TGTGCCTGGAGTGTACTTGTGGGCCAGGAGCAGTTCTTC. This codes for CAWSVLVGQEQFF.

The CDR3 protein is CASSLGGDRQETQYF. In DNA form, the CDR3 reads TGTGCCAGCAGCTTGGGGGGTGACAGACAAGAGACCCAGTACTTC. The chain employs TRBV5-5 and TRBJ2-5; a weak D match, TRBD1 (5 bases). Germline values: CDR1 SGHKS, CDR2 YYEKEE (reference sequence). There are 15 residues in the CDR3. Trimming removed 0 bases from V and 2 bases from J, with 11 bases in between.

The chain couples TRBV30 to TRBJ1-5; TRBD1 agrees at 7 bases. Trimming removed 2 bases from V and 2 bases from J; junction bases left unmatched: 3. Germline lookup yields CDR1 GTSNPN and CDR2 SVGIG (reference sequence). The CDR3 loop spans 14 amino acids. The CDR3 DNA is TGTGCCTGGAGTCCCGGACAGGGCAATCAGCCCCAGCATTTT. Encoded protein: CAWSPGQGNQPQHF.

This chain uses TRBV6-5 with TRBJ1-2, with D uncertain. Trimming cost V 6 bases and J 3 bases, with 14 bases left between them. The CDR3 runs to 14 residues. The germline gives CDR1 MNHEY, CDR2 SVGAGI. In DNA form, the CDR3 reads TGTGCCAGCAGGGGGAGGGAGGAGCACTATGGCTACACCTTC. Protein sequence: CASRGREEHYGYTF.

The chain combines TRBV28 with TRBJ1-1; maybe TRBD1 (5 bases). Per germline, CDR1 MDHEN and CDR2 SYDVKM. V lost 2 bases and J lost 3, with 7 bases in between. The CDR3 has 13 amino acids. The CDR3 protein is CASSLGGDTEAFF. The CDR3 DNA reads as TGTGCCAGCAGTTTAGGAGGGGACACTGAAGCTTTCTTT.

This chain joins TRBV2 and TRBJ2-7; 9 nucleotides align to TRBD1. V was clipped by 5 bases and J by 4 bases; unmatched bases: 12. The CDR3 runs 16 residues. The germline V gene encodes CDR1 SNHLY and CDR2 FYNNEI. CDR3 loop: CASSQGGGQGMYEQYF. The CDR3, as DNA: TGTGCCAGCAGTCAAGGGGGGGGACAGGGAATGTACGAGCAGTACTTC.

The chain couples TRBV30 to TRBJ1-1; D possibly corresponds to TRBD1 (5 bases). The CDR3 is 13 residues long. Germline CDR1 is GTSNPN and CDR2 is SVGIG (reference sequence). V was shortened by 5 bases and J by 1 base, with 11 bases between the two germline ends. The CDR3 reads CAWDLGGNTEAFF. The CDR3 coding sequence is TGTGCCTGGGACCTCGGGGGGAACACTGAAGCTTTCTTT.

The rearrangement links TRBV30 to TRBJ2-2; 10 bases agree with TRBD1. The V gene's germline CDR1 is GTSNPN and CDR2 SVGIG (reference sequence). The V gene end was trimmed by 3 bases and the J gene end by 6 bases; junction bases not matched to a gene: 4. This CDR3 is 14 amino acids long. This CDR3 is CAWRADRGPGELFF. DNA for the CDR3: TGTGCCTGGAGAGCCGACAGGGGGCCCGGGGAGCTGTTTTTT. Looking up the rest from reference TRBV30 and TRBJ2-2 gives the full variable domain: SQTIHQWPATLVQPVGSPLSLECTVEGTSNPNLYWYRQAAGRGLQLLFYSVGIGQISSEVPQNLSASRPQDRQFILSSKKLLLSDSGFYLCAWRADRGPGELFFGEGSRLTVL.

The chain has TRBV7-2 and TRBJ1-5; D might be TRBD1 (6 bases). Trimming stripped 6 bases from V and 0 bases from J, with 18 bases between. This CDR3 contains 17 residues. Germline assignment: CDR1 SGHTA and CDR2 FQGNSA. CDR3 coding DNA: TGTGCCAGCAGAAAGTACAACAGGACAGATAGCAATCAGCCCCAGCATTTT. Protein sequence: CASRKYNRTDSNQPQHF.

The sample holds one count of this clone. The rearrangement joins TRBV27 to TRBJ2-3; D gene unclear. The CDR3 contains 15 residues. The germline V and J ends were trimmed by 3 bases and 0 bases, with 10 bases remaining between them. CDR1 and CDR2 from the germline V gene are MNHEY and SMNVEV (reference sequence). CDR3 coding DNA: TGTGCCAGCAGTTTCATTGACTTTAGCACAGATACGCAGTATTTT. Protein sequence: CASSFIDFSTDTQYF.

The CDR3 loop reads CASSFEPSSYEQYF. The CDR3 DNA sequence: TGTGCCAGCAGCTTCGAACCTAGCTCCTACGAGCAGTACTTC. The chain links TRBV11-2 to TRBJ2-7, with unresolved D. The CDR3 is 14 amino acids. V was clipped by 3 bases and J by 0 bases, with 9 bases between them. Germline CDR1 SGHAT, CDR2 FQNNGV. Looking up the rest from reference TRBV11-2 and TRBJ2-7 gives the full variable domain: EAGVAQSPRYKIIEKRQSVAFWCNPISGHATLYWYQQILGQGPKLLIQFQNNGVVDDSQLPKDRFSAERLKGVDSTLKIQPAKLEDSAVYLCASSFEPSSYEQYFGPGTRLTVT.

The chain joins TRBV6-1 to TRBJ1-5; 9 positions agree with TRBD1. Germline assignment: CDR1 MNHNS and CDR2 SASEGT. The CDR3 sequence is 13 residues long. Trimming cost V 3 bases and J 11 bases; bases outside gene matches: 5. The CDR3 here is CASSDTGGRAQHF. CDR3 in DNA: TGTGCCAGCAGTGACACAGGGGGCAGGGCCCAGCATTTT.

The chain couples TRBV7-2 to TRBJ1-3, with D hard to call. The germline V and J ends were trimmed by 0 bases and 5 bases, with 14 bases remaining between them. Germline-derived CDR1 and CDR2 are SGHTA and FQGNSA. This CDR3 comprises 16 residues. This CDR3 reads CASSLAVGGYRNTIYF. The DNA of the CDR3 is TGTGCCAGCAGCTTAGCGGTAGGAGGCTACAGAAACACCATATATTTT.

This clone was found a few times. The chain links TRBV6-5 to TRBJ2-6; D may be TRBD1 (5 bases). CDR3 length: 14 residues. Germline V lookup: CDR1 MNHEY, CDR2 SVGAGI. The V gene lost 8 bases and the J gene lost 2 bases, with 10 bases spanning the gap. The CDR3 nucleotides read TGTGCCAGCCAGGGTACCACTGGGGCCAACGTCCTGACTTTC. This sequence encodes CASQGTTGANVLTF.

V usage is TRBV27 and J usage is TRBJ2-1; TRBD2 aligns across 11 bases. V lost 3 bases, J lost 7 bases, and 8 bases stayed unmatched. CDR3 length: 16 amino acids. The germline gives CDR1 MNHEY, CDR2 SMNVEV (reference sequence). As DNA, the CDR3 is TGTGCCAGCAGTTTGACTAGCGGGAATCTTGGTAATGAGCAGTTCTTC. This gives the protein CASSLTSGNLGNEQFF.

CDR3 sequence reads: CASSPHRDAYEQYF. DNA for the CDR3: TGTGCCAGCTCACCACACAGGGATGCCTACGAGCAGTACTTC. The V and J genes are TRBV18 and TRBJ2-7, with D possibly TRBD1 on 6 matching bases. Germline CDR1 reads KGHSH; CDR2 reads LQKENI. There are 14 residues in the CDR3. V was shortened by 1 base and J by 2 bases, with 9 bases between the two germline ends.

This clone occurred a few times. The J gene is TRBJ2-7, the V gene TRBV6-5; D possibly corresponds to TRBD2 (6 bases). CDR1 and CDR2 (germline): MNHEY, SVGAGI. V was shortened by 5 bases and J by 4 bases, with 12 bases between the two germline ends. The CDR3 covers 13 residues. The CDR3 spells CASSGGVRYEQYF. The CDR3 region has the DNA TGTGCCAGCAGTGGCGGGGTCAGGTACGAGCAGTACTTC.

This rearrangement joins TRBV7-3 to TRBJ2-7; 13 bases map to TRBD2. Looked up from germline, CDR1 is SGHTA and CDR2 is FQGTGA. The CDR3 contains 15 residues. V lost 4 bases to trimming and J lost 6 bases; unmatched junction nucleotides: 6. This CDR3 reads CASSSGLAGASEQYF. CDR3 DNA: TGTGCCAGCAGCTCTGGACTAGCGGGAGCTTCCGAGCAGTACTTC. Drawing the rest from reference TRBV7-3 and TRBJ2-7, the complete variable domain is GAGVSQTPSNKVTEKGKYVELRCDPISGHTALYWYRQSLGQGPEFLIYFQGTGAADDSGLPNDRFFAVRPEGSVSTLKIQRTERGDSAVYLCASSSGLAGASEQYFGPGTRLTVT.

This rearrangement joins TRBV19 to TRBJ2-5; 9 positions match TRBD1. This CDR3 region has 16 residues. The germline gives CDR1 LNHDA, CDR2 SQIVND (reference sequence). Trimming took 5 bases from V and 5 from J; bases not matched to a gene: 12. The CDR3: CASSPFNRGLMETQYF. In nucleotides, the CDR3 is TGTGCCAGTAGTCCTTTCAACAGGGGGCTCATGGAGACCCAGTACTTC.

This chain links TRBV7-9 with TRBJ1-6, with 9 bases fitting TRBD1. Germline V gives CDR1 SEHNR, CDR2 FQNEAQ (reference sequence). Trimming at V came to 4 bases and at J to 7 bases, leaving 2 bases not matched to a gene. The CDR3 is 14 amino acids. CDR3 loop: CASSSTGGNSPLHF. For the CDR3, the DNA is TGTGCCAGCAGCTCGACAGGGGGGAATTCACCCCTCCACTTT.

The gene calls are TRBV11-3 and TRBJ2-1; 8 bases map to TRBD1. After removal of 0 bases from V and 4 bases from J, the junction contained 2 bases not matched to a gene. This CDR3 has 15 amino acids. Per germline, CDR1 SGHNT and CDR2 YENEEA. CDR3 coding DNA: TGTGCCAGCAGCTTAGACAGGGGGCTGTACAATGAGCAGTTCTTC. Residues: CASSLDRGLYNEQFF.

In the case of this clone: An end of the junction does not agree with germline; a read error may underlie this. V usage is TRBV7-6 and J usage is TRBJ1-1; D is possibly TRBD1 (6 bases). This CDR3 spans 15 amino acids. The germline V gene has CDR1 SGHVS and CDR2 FNYEAQ. In DNA, the CDR3 is TGTGCCGGCAGCTTAGAGGGAGGGGGAGACACTGAAGCTTTCTTT. Translating it yields CAGSLEGGGDTEAFF.

V usage is TRBV25-1 and J usage is TRBJ2-7, with D maybe TRBD2 (5 bases). The germline V gene has CDR1 MGHDK and CDR2 SYGVNS. V lost 4 bases to trimming and J lost 3 bases, with 22 bases between them. The CDR3 consists of 17 residues. CDR3 sequence reads: CASSASVGGLRDYEQYF. CDR3 coding DNA: TGTGCCAGCAGTGCTTCGGTGGGCGGGCTGAGAGACTACGAGCAGTACTTC.

V and J are TRBV20-1 and TRBJ2-1; the match to TRBD1 covers 9 bases. CDR3 length: 11 residues. V was clipped by 5 bases and J by 9 bases; unmatched bases: 2. The V gene's germline CDR1 is DFQATT and CDR2 SNEGSKA (reference sequence). The CDR3 reads CSAYRGREQFF. CDR3 nucleotides: TGCAGTGCTTACAGGGGGCGTGAGCAGTTCTTC.

This sequence joins TRBV5-5 and TRBJ1-2; no reliable D call. Germline-derived CDR1 and CDR2 are SGHKS and YYEKEE (reference sequence). The CDR3 has 13 residues. The V and J ends lost 4 bases and 3 bases respectively, with 10 bases between them. The CDR3 region is CASSLSSDYGYTF. The CDR3 bases are TGTGCCAGCAGCCTATCATCCGACTATGGCTACACCTTC.

The table lists this clone with a count of one. The rearrangement joins TRBV5-1 to TRBJ2-5; 9 bases fit TRBD1. V trimming: 5 bases; J trimming: 1 base; junction bases outside the gene matches: 6. The CDR3 contains 15 residues. Germline values: CDR1 SGHRS, CDR2 YFSETQ. The CDR3 DNA is TGCGCCAGCAGAACGACAGGGGGTATCCAAGAGACCCAGTACTTC. It specifies CASRTTGGIQETQYF.

The chain couples TRBV19 to TRBJ1-6; 8 positions match TRBD1. Per germline, CDR1 LNHDA and CDR2 SQIVND (reference sequence). The CDR3 length is 15 residues. With V trimmed by 6 bases and J by 7 bases, 8 bases remained unmatched. The CDR3 DNA follows: TGTGCCAGTAGGGGAGACAGGGGCGGCAATTCACCCCTCCACTTT. Protein product: CASRGDRGGNSPLHF.

This clone was counted a single time. The chain uses TRBV5-1 and TRBJ2-3; D possibly corresponds to TRBD1 (6 bases). The CDR3 totals 17 residues. CDR1 and CDR2 from the germline V gene are SGHRS and YFSETQ. V was clipped by 4 bases and J by 2 bases, with 20 bases between them. The CDR3 protein is CASSLLPLTGVTDTQYF. CDR3 nucleotides: TGCGCCAGCAGCCTACTCCCTCTGACAGGAGTCACAGATACGCAGTATTTT.